Shown below are 9 T cell receptor beta chains from a single sample sequenced in a study of T cell clonality in common variable immunodeficiency. General study points: Reportedly, TCR beta sequences from common variable immunodeficiency showed fewer deletions and N-nucleotide insertions.

Using immunoSEQ multiplex PCR, the repertoire was profiled, and TCRdb retains in-frame clones only, with some absent. This sample comprises over 25,000 clones, none seen once only. Antigen specificity for these receptors is unknown. The material sequenced was peripheral blood mononuclear cells. Every receptor here comes from a human donor with common variable immunodeficiency.

In its sample, this clone was seen many times. From the germline J gene comes the end of the CDR3, since the read stops 3 residues before it. The chain carries TRBV20-1 and TRBJ1-1; D is possibly TRBD1 (5 bases). This CDR3 contains 13 residues. Germline CDR1 DFQATT, CDR2 SNEGSKA (reference sequence). V lost 6 bases to trimming and J lost 3 bases, with 14 bases between them. CDR3 bases read: TGCAGTGCAAAGAAGGACATATACACTGAA. Amino acid sequence: CSAKKDIYTE. The CDR3 reads in full as CSAKKDIYTEAFF.

This clone was found a few times. The read gets to within 3 residues of the CDR3 end, and the germline J gene fills in the rest. The genes are TRBV7-9 and TRBJ2-6; D is ambiguous. Trimming stripped 0 bases from V and 1 base from J, with 4 bases between. Per the germline V gene, CDR1 is SEHNR and CDR2 is FQNEAQ (reference sequence). The CDR3 consists of 15 residues. The part of the CDR3 DNA that was read is TGTGCCAGCAGCTTAGCGCTATCTGGGGCCAACGTC. This gives the protein CASSLALSGANV. The whole CDR3 is CASSLALSGANVLTF. Full variable domain (missing parts from reference TRBV7-9 and TRBJ2-6): DTGVSQNPRHKITKRGQNVTFRCDPISEHNRLYWYRQTLGQGPEFLTYFQNEAQLEKSRLLSDRFSAERPKGSFSTLEIQRTEQGDSAMYLCASSLALSGANVLTFGAGSRLTVL.

This clone was observed a few times. Read sequence stops 3 residues before the CDR3 end, and the germline J gene provides the missing end. V and J are TRBV7-2 and TRBJ2-5; tentatively, D is TRBD2 (7 bases). This CDR3 has 14 amino acids. The V gene's germline CDR1 is SGHTA and CDR2 FQGNSA. Deletions cut 5 bases from V and 5 bases from J, with 15 bases between. CDR3 region: CASSTRTRGETQYF. Incomplete CDR3 DNA: TGTGCCAGCAGCACCCGGACTAGGGGGGAGACC.

As regards this clone: The read falls 3 residues short of the CDR3 end, and the missing part is taken from the germline J gene. This sequence joins TRBV19 and TRBJ2-4; no clear D. Deletions cut 4 bases from V and 0 bases from J, with 13 bases between. Germline V gene lookup returns CDR1 LNHDA and CDR2 SQIVND (reference sequence). CDR3 length: 16 amino acids. The chain's CDR3 is CASSTIPRLAKNIQYF. Partial CDR3 DNA: TGTGCCAGTAGTACCATTCCAAGACTAGCCAAAAACATT.

As to this clone: The read terminates 3 residues before the CDR3 end, so the remaining end is supplied by the germline J gene. The chain has TRBV19 and TRBJ1-1; D unclear. Trimming removed 3 bases at V and 1 base at J, with 6 bases between. The CDR3 sequence is 13 residues long. Germline lookup yields CDR1 LNHDA and CDR2 SQIVND (reference sequence). CDR3 bases read: TGTGCCAGTAGTATTTCCAAGAACACTGAA. Protein product: CASSISKNTE. The complete CDR3 protein is CASSISKNTEAFF. The full variable domain, with the rest looked up from reference TRBV19 and TRBJ1-1, is DGGITQSPKYLFRKEGQNVTLSCEQNLNHDAMYWYRQDPGQGLRLIYYSQIVNDFQKGDIAEGYSVSREKKESFPLTVTSAQKNPTAFYLCASSISKNTEAFFGQGTRLTVV.

This clone was counted ten times or more. Sequencing ends 3 residues short of the CDR3 end; the germline J gene provides the rest. The genes are TRBV5-1 and TRBJ2-3, with 9 bases identical to TRBD1. From germline, CDR1 is SGHRS and CDR2 YFSETQ. The trim removed 5 bases at V and 6 bases at J, leaving 10 bases unmatched. The CDR3 sequence is 15 residues long. Incomplete CDR3 DNA: TGCGCCAGCAGTATGGGACAGGGCGTAGCGGATACG. The encoded protein is CASSMGQGVADT. The full CDR3 reads CASSMGQGVADTQYF.

This clone was observed at least ten times. The read is 3 residues too short to cover the CDR3 end, so that end is filled in from the germline J gene. The chain uses TRBV7-2 and TRBJ2-7; D not certain. In germline, CDR1 is SGHTA, CDR2 FQGNSA. CDR3 size: 13 residues. V gave up 5 bases and J gave up 5 bases, with 13 bases separating them. This chain's CDR3 is CASSKIKGHEQYF. The sequenced CDR3 bases are TGTGCCAGCAGCAAAATTAAGGGCCACGAG. Using reference TRBV7-2 and TRBJ2-7 for the parts outside the CDR3, the full variable domain is GAGVSQSPSNKVTEKGKDVELRCDPISGHTALYWYRQSLGQGLEFLIYFQGNSAPDKSGLPSDRFSAERTGGSVSTLTIQRTQQEDSAVYLCASSKIKGHEQYFGPGTRLTVT.

This clone was detected many times. The read ends 3 residues shy of where the CDR3 ends; the end is completed using the germline J gene. The rearrangement uses TRBV6-2 or TRBV6-3 and TRBJ2-3; D remains unclear. V dropped 0 bases and J dropped 2 bases, with 12 bases sitting between them. Germline V gene lookup returns CDR1 MNHEY and CDR2 SVGEGT. The CDR3 runs 16 residues. The CDR3 DNA, read in part, is TGTGCCAGCAGTTACTCAGGAGCGTCATTCACAGATACG. Its translation: CASSYSGASFTDT. The entire CDR3 reads CASSYSGASFTDTQYF.

There are a few counts of this clone. The DNA ends 3 residues before the CDR3 does, and the rest of the CDR3 is filled in from the germline J gene. The chain joins TRBV7-3 to TRBJ2-5; 8 bases fit TRBD1. CDR1 is SGHTA and CDR2 is FQGTGA in the germline V gene. V was pared by 4 bases and J by 4 bases, with 8 bases of the junction left unmatched. The CDR3 runs to 15 residues. CDR3 loop: CASSSGQGTGETQYF. The DNA read from the CDR3 is TGTGCCAGCAGCTCAGGACAGGGAACGGGAGAGACC.